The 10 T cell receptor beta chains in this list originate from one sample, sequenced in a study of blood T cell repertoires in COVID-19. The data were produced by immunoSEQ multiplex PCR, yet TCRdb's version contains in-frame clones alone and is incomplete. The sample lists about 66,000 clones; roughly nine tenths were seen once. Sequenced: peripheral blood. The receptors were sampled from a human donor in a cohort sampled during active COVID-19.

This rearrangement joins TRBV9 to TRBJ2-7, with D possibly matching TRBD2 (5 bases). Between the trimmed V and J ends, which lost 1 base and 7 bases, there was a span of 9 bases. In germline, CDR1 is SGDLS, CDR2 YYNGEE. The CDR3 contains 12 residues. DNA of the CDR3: TGTGCCAGCAGCGTACGTCCGGGGGAGCAGTACTTC. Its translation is CASSVRPGEQYF.

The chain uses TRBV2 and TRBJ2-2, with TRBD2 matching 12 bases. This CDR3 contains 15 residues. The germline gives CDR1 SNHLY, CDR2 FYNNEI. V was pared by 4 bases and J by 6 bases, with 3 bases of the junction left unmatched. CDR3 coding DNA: TGTGCCAGCAGTGGGACTAGCGGGACGGCCGGGGAGCTGTTTTTT. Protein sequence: CASSGTSGTAGELFF.

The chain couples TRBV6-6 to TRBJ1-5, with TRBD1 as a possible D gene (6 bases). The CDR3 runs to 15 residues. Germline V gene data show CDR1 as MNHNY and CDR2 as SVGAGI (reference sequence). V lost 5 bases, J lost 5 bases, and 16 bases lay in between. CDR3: CASSPQGGRDQPQHF. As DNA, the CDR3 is TGTGCCAGCAGTCCGCAAGGGGGAAGGGATCAGCCCCAGCATTTT.

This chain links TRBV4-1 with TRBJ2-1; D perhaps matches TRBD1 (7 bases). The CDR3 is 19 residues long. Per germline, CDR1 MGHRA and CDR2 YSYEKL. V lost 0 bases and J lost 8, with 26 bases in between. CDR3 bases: TGCGCCAGCAGCCAAGATCAGGGGCGGAGAGGGGGCGGGAAGGATGAGCAGTTCTTC. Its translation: CASSQDQGRRGGGKDEQFF.

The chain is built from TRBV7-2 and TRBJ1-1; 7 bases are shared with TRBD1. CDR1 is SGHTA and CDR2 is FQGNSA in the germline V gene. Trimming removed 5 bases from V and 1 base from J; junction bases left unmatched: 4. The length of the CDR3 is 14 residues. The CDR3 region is CASSPQGTNTEAFF. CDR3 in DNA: TGTGCCAGCAGCCCACAGGGGACGAACACTGAAGCTTTCTTT.

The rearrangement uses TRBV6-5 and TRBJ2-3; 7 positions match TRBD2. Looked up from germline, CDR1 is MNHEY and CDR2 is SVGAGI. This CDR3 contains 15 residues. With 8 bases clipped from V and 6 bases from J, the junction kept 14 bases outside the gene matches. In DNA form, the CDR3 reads TGTGCCAGCCAATCTATAGCGGGTCGGGAGGATACGCAGTATTTT. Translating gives CASQSIAGREDTQYF.

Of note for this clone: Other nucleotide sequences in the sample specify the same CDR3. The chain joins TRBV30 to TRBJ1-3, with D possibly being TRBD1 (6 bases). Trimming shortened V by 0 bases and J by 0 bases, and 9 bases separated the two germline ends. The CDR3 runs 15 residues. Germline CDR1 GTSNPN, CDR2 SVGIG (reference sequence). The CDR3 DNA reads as TGTGCCTGGAGTGTACCCAGGGGCTCTGGAAACACCATATATTTT. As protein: CAWSVPRGSGNTIYF.

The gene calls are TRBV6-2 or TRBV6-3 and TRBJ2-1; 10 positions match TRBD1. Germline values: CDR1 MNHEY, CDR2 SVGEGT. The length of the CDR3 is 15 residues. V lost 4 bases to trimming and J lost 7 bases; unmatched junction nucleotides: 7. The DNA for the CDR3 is TGTGCCAGCAGTTGGGGGGGACAGGGGCGAAATGAGCAGTTCTTC. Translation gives CASSWGGQGRNEQFF.

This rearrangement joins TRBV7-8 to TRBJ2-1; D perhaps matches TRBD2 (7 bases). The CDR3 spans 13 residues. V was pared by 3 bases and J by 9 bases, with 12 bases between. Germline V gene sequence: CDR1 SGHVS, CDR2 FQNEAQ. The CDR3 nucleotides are TGTGCCAGCAGCTTGGGGGGGCAAAGTGAGCAGTTCTTC. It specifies CASSLGGQSEQFF.

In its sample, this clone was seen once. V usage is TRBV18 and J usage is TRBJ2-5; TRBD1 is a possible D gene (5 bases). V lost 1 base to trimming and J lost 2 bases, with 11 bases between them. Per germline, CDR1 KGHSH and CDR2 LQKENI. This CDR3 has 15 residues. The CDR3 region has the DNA TGTGCCAGCTCACCACAGGTCCAGGGACAAGAGACCCAGTACTTC. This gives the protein CASSPQVQGQETQYF.